One TCR beta chain is described in this entry. Its antigen is still unknown. Generated by immunoSEQ multiplex PCR, the TCRdb table keeps only in-frame clones and is missing some. The sample lists approximately 38,000 clones; 82% were seen once. These data belong to a study of OX40 agonist ivuxolimab in advanced cancers. Across the study: A male proportion of about 84% was recorded, with mean age 60 years and range roughly 20 to 90. Overall study results and limits: Low normalized T-cell clonal expansion also characterized some of the nonresponders. Within 6 weeks, CD4+ and CD8+ blood T cells expanded clonally at 0.1 to 3.0 mg/kg. Antigen specificity of clonally expanded peripheral T cells was not established.

Germline V gene data show CDR1 as KGHSH and CDR2 as LQKENI. The CDR3 is 15 amino acids. Losses at the gene ends were 5 bases for V and 7 bases for J; bases not matched to a gene: 11. The receptor comes from an adult with an advanced solid tumor such as melanoma, head and neck, liver or kidney cancer. The chain links TRBV18 to TRBJ2-7, with 10 nucleotides matching TRBD1. This specimen was CD4+ or CD8+ T cells sorted from blood, taken in a trial of the OX40 agonist ivuxolimab. The CDR3, as DNA: TGTGCCAGCTCATCCCAATCGACAGGGGGCAAAGAGCAGTACTTC. Protein sequence: CASSSQSTGGKEQYF.